This T cell receptor (beta chain) was found in a study of shared clonotypes between healthy human individuals. The repertoire was sequenced with immunoSEQ multiplex PCR; TCRdb's copy has only in-frame clones and lacks some. The table includes just over 2,000,000 clones, about 95% detected once. In the naive CD8 group, cells lacked CD45RO and were positively selected for CCR7, so terminally differentiated effector memory CD45RA+ cells were left out. About this clone: Antigen specificity is unknown.

Study results and limitations: Naive subsets tended to show greater estimated richness than memory subsets. Shared clonotypes across all four donors exceeded non-shared ones in generation probability. Roughly 5.3% of naive CD4 clonotypes were common to several donors.

This CDR3 region has 14 residues. The germline V gene encodes CDR1 MRHNA and CDR2 SNTAGT. V lost 2 bases, J lost 9 bases, and 14 bases lay in between. The chain joins TRBV6-4 to TRBJ2-1; D unclear. Sequences were obtained from naive CD8+ T cells sorted from blood. This TCR was recovered from a man aged 18 to 30 in good health. The CDR3 DNA reads TGTGCCAGCAGTGACGGGCCCGACGGCGGTGAGCAGTTCTTC. It translates to CASSDGPDGGEQFF.